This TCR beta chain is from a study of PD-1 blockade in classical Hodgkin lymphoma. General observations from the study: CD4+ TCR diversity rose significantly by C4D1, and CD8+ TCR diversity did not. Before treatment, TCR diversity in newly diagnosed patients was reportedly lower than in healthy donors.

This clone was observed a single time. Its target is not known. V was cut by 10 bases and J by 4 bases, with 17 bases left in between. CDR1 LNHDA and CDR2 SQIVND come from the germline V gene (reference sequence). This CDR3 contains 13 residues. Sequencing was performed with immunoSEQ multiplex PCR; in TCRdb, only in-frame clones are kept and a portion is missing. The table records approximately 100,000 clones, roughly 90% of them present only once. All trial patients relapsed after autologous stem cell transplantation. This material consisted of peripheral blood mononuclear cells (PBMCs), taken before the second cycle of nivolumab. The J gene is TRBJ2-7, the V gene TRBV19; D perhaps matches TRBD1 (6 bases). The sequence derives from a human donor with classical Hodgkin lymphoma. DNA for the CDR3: TGTGCCACAGGGGCTCGGGATGGGTACGAGCAGTACTTC. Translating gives CATGARDGYEQYF.